Listed here is a single T cell receptor (beta chain). What it binds is unknown. This sample also contains other DNA sequences that code for the same CDR3. Profiling relied on immunoSEQ multiplex PCR, and the TCRdb table lists in-frame clones only, not all of them. The sample lists around 2,100,000 clones, just under 95% occurring once. The CDR3 covers 13 residues. The V and J ends lost 1 base and 4 bases respectively, with 7 bases between them. The germline V gene encodes CDR1 SEHNR and CDR2 FQNEAQ (reference sequence). The data belong to a study of shared clonotypes between healthy human individuals. Turning to the study itself: In total, the donors were a couple of women and a few men aged 18 to 49. Regarding the study as a whole: Generation probabilities of non-shared clonotypes were lower (relative to those shared by all four donors).

Terminally differentiated effector memory CD45RA+ cells were excluded by CCR7 positive selection of CD45RO-negative cells. The donors, healthy adults who were HIV-negative, had experienced no recent acute infections or vaccinations. Caucasian adults residing in Nashville, Tennessee made up all the donors. Sequenced: naive CD8+ T cells sorted from blood. The source is a man in his late teens or twenties in good health. The gene calls are TRBV7-9 and TRBJ1-2; unclear D gene. CDR3: CASSLVGSYGYTF. The CDR3 nucleotides read TGTGCCAGCAGCTTAGTCGGGTCCTATGGCTACACCTTC.